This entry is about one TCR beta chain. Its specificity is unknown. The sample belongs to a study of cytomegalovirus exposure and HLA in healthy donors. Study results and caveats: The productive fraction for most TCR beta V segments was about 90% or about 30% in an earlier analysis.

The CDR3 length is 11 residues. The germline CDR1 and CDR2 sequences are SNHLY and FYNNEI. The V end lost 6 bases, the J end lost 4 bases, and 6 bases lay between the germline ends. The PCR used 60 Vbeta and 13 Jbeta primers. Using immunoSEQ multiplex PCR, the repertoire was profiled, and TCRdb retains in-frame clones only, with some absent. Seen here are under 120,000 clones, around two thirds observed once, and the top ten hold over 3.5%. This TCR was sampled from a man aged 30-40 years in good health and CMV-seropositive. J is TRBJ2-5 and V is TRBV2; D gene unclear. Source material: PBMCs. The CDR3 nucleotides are TGTGCCAGCAGACTCGGAGAGACCCAGTACTTC. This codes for CASRLGETQYF.